This passage covers 21 T cell receptor beta chains from one sample sequenced in a study of T cell repertoires in cytomegalovirus infection. TCRdb redid the calling of the reads with MiXCR, one entry per CDR3 protein. Among a few hundred thousand distinct CDR3 sequences, 40% were seen once, and the ten largest hold 48%. No antigens are known for them. The specimen comprised cultured PBMCs, sampled from culture after CMV antigen stimulation. Source of these receptors: a human donor in good health (CMV status not recorded). Some clones in this sample may be carry-over from other donors' samples.

With regard to this clonotype: A much larger clone sits a single nucleotide away, making a read error possible. The chain combines TRBV7-2 with TRBJ2-1; tentatively, D is TRBD2 (6 bases). CDR1 SGHTA and CDR2 FQGNSA come from the germline V gene. The CDR3 has 19 residues. The CDR3 loop reads CAISLRGASVTGDYNEQFF. In DNA, the CDR3 is TGTGCCATCAGCTTAAGAGGCGCTAGCGTGACGGGTGACTACAATGAGCAGTTCTTC.

This chain connects TRBV5-1 to TRBJ2-7; TRBD2 matches 12 bases. The trim removed 4 bases at V and 1 base at J, leaving 12 bases unmatched. Per the germline V gene, CDR1 is SGHRS and CDR2 is YFSETQ. The CDR3 totals 18 residues. CDR3 sequence reads: CASSRRTSGAGGSYEQYF. DNA of the CDR3: TGCGCCAGCAGCCGACGGACTAGCGGGGCGGGCGGTTCCTACGAGCAGTACTTC.

This sequence joins TRBV4-1 and TRBJ2-1, with 9 bases fitting TRBD2. Trimming removed 2 bases from V and 7 bases from J; junction bases left unmatched: 9. The germline V gene has CDR1 MGHRA and CDR2 YSYEKL. The CDR3 loop spans 16 amino acids. The CDR3 sequence is CASSQSIAGERNEQFF. The CDR3 bases are TGCGCCAGCAGCCAATCGATAGCGGGGGAGCGGAATGAGCAGTTCTTC.

This chain joins TRBV6-1 and TRBJ2-1; 8 bases line up with TRBD2. Germline V CDR1 and CDR2: MNHNS, SASEGT. Trimming at V came to 7 bases and at J to 9 bases, leaving 11 bases not matched to a gene. CDR3 length: 14 residues. The CDR3 DNA follows: TGTGCCAGCACGGGTAGAGCGGGAGTCTTTGAGCAGTTCTTC. Its translation: CASTGRAGVFEQFF.

This clonotype was observed a few times. The V gene is TRBV20-1, the J gene TRBJ2-7; the D gene is possibly TRBD1 (7 bases). Trimming left V 3 bases short and J 3 bases short, with 18 bases between. This CDR3 is built from 15 residues. CDR1 and CDR2 (germline): DFQATT, SNEGSKA (reference sequence). This CDR3 reads CSASHRGRGLYEQYF. CDR3 sequence (DNA): TGCAGTGCTAGTCACAGGGGCAGGGGACTCTACGAGCAGTACTTC.

The chain has TRBV28 and TRBJ1-2, with no clear D. The germline V and J ends were trimmed by 2 bases and 12 bases, with 16 bases remaining between them. Germline lookup yields CDR1 MDHEN and CDR2 SYDVKM. There are 13 residues in the CDR3. For the CDR3, the DNA is TGTGCCAGCAGTTTACCCGATGGGTTGTTGGACACCTTC. It codes for CASSLPDGLLDTF.

The rearrangement uses TRBV14 and TRBJ2-3; D is ambiguous. The germline CDR1 and CDR2 sequences are SGHDN and FVKESK. Trimming removed 0 bases from V and 10 bases from J, with 5 bases in between. The CDR3 is made up of 11 amino acids. CDR3 nucleotide sequence: TGTGCCAGCAGCCAAGACACTTCGCAGTATTTT. Translation: CASSQDTSQYF.

The chain uses TRBV28 and TRBJ2-2; 8 bases are shared with TRBD1. The V and J ends lost 3 bases and 4 bases, in that order; junction bases with no gene match: 13. CDR1 is MDHEN and CDR2 is SYDVKM in the germline V gene. The CDR3 extends over 18 amino acids. The CDR3 protein is CASSFPPRTGIITGELFF. CDR3 DNA: TGTGCCAGCAGTTTTCCCCCCCGGACAGGGATAATCACCGGGGAGCTGTTTTTT.

In nucleotides, the CDR3 is TGTGCCAGCAGCCCCCCGGCAGGTTGGGACTATGGCTACACCTTC. The encoded protein is CASSPPAGWDYGYTF. V usage is TRBV7-9 and J usage is TRBJ1-2; no definite D call. Germline loops: CDR1 SEHNR, CDR2 FQNEAQ (reference sequence). The CDR3 runs to 15 residues. V lost 5 bases, J lost 3 bases, and 16 bases lay in between.

In this sample, this clonotype turned up many times. The chain carries TRBV6-1 and TRBJ1-4; D gene unclear. The CDR3 runs 14 residues. Germline V gene sequence: CDR1 MNHNS, CDR2 SASEGT. Trimming shortened V by 5 bases and J by 4 bases, and 11 bases separated the two germline ends. Here the CDR3 reads CASSRPGINEKLFF. The CDR3 DNA follows: TGTGCCAGCAGTCGACCGGGTATTAATGAAAAACTGTTTTTT.

This clonotype was detected many times. The gene calls are TRBV6-1 and TRBJ1-2; D not certain. CDR1 is MNHNS, CDR2 SASEGT, per germline. Trimming shortened V by 2 bases and J by 6 bases, and 16 bases separated the two germline ends. This CDR3 contains 15 residues. For the CDR3, the DNA is TGTGCCAGCAGTGAAAGATCTCGGTGGAGGGATGGCTACACCTTC. Translating it yields CASSERSRWRDGYTF.

V usage is TRBV29-1 and J usage is TRBJ1-2, with D unclear. V was pared by 6 bases and J by 7 bases, with 18 bases between. This CDR3 region has 13 residues. CDR1 is SQVTM and CDR2 is ANQGSEA in the germline V gene. CDR3 sequence reads: CSVGLGSRSGYTF. CDR3 nucleotide sequence: TGCAGCGTCGGTTTGGGGTCAAGGTCTGGCTACACCTTC.

This clonotype has a handful of counts. The rearrangement uses TRBV4-1 and TRBJ1-2; unclear D gene. V lost 1 base and J lost 7, with 13 bases in between. The CDR3 has 14 amino acids. Germline V gene sequence: CDR1 MGHRA, CDR2 YSYEKL. The CDR3 DNA is TGCGCCAGCAGCCAAGCCAGTCGGGTTGTTGGCTACACCTTC. Protein sequence: CASSQASRVVGYTF.

A few counts support this clonotype. The rearrangement joins TRBV7-9 to TRBJ2-2, with 7 bases identical to TRBD2. V lost 5 bases and J lost 3; bases outside the gene matches: 6. The CDR3 is 15 residues long. The V gene's germline CDR1 is SEHNR and CDR2 FQNEAQ (reference sequence). In nucleotides, the CDR3 is TGTGCCAGCAGCCCGCGGGGAGGGGACACCGGGGAGCTGTTTTTT. It specifies CASSPRGGDTGELFF.

V usage is TRBV20-1 and J usage is TRBJ2-1; 9 bases map to TRBD1. Germline assignment: CDR1 DFQATT and CDR2 SNEGSKA (reference sequence). The ends lost 4 bases at V and 6 bases at J; junction bases unmatched: 10. The CDR3 has 15 amino acids. CDR3 DNA sequence: TGCAGTGCTAAGAAAGGGACAGGGCTTTCCAATGAGCAGTTCTTC. This gives the protein CSAKKGTGLSNEQFF.

This chain connects TRBV2 to TRBJ1-6; D is unresolved. Germline V lookup: CDR1 SNHLY, CDR2 FYNNEI. The CDR3 extends over 14 amino acids. V lost 0 bases and J 9 bases, leaving 9 bases between the germline ends. DNA for the CDR3: TGTGCCAGCAGTGAAGCGGTATCGGGTTCACCCCTCCACTTT. Its translation is CASSEAVSGSPLHF.

CDR3 in DNA: TGTGCCAGCAGCTTCGCGACAGCAAATGAGCAGTTCTTC. Its translation: CASSFATANEQFF. The V gene is TRBV11-2, the J gene TRBJ2-1; maybe TRBD1 (5 bases). The CDR3 is 13 residues long. The germline V gene has CDR1 SGHAT and CDR2 FQNNGV. The V end lost 3 bases, the J end lost 7 bases, and 10 bases lay between the germline ends.

The chain joins TRBV11-3 to TRBJ1-4; D remains unclear. CDR1 and CDR2 (germline): SGHNT, YENEEA. V was clipped by 2 bases and J by 4 bases, with 14 bases between them. The CDR3 has 16 amino acids. The CDR3 loop is CASSLFVTANNEKLFF. In DNA form, the CDR3 reads TGTGCCAGCAGCTTATTCGTAACCGCGAATAATGAAAAACTGTTTTTT. Based on the CDR3 plus reference TRBV11-3 and TRBJ1-4, the full variable domain is EAGVVQSPRYKIIEKKQPVAFWCNPISGHNTLYWYLQNLGQGPELLIRYENEEAVDDSQLPKDRFSAERLKGVDSTLKIQPAELGDSAVYLCASSLFVTANNEKLFFGSGTQLSVL.

V usage is TRBV12-3 or TRBV12-4 and J usage is TRBJ2-5, with TRBD2 matching 11 bases. This CDR3 has 14 residues. J was trimmed by 5 bases and V by 6 bases; bases with no gene match: 5. This CDR3 is CASRLAGAGETQYF. The CDR3 bases are TGTGCCAGCAGACTAGCGGGGGCCGGGGAGACCCAGTACTTC.

This chain links TRBV5-1 with TRBJ2-5, with 7 bases aligning to TRBD1. This CDR3 region has 14 residues. CDR1 and CDR2 from the germline V gene are SGHRS and YFSETQ. J gave up 4 bases and V 4 bases, and 7 bases lay outside the gene matches. CDR3 region: CASSNGQAGETQYF. The CDR3 nucleotides are TGCGCCAGCAGCAACGGACAGGCCGGAGAGACCCAGTACTTC. The full variable domain, in which reference TRBV5-1 and TRBJ2-5 provide the parts outside the CDR3, is KAGVTQTPRYLIKTRGQQVTLSCSPISGHRSVSWYQQTPGQGLQFLFEYFSETQRNKGNFPGRFSGRQFSNSRSEMNVSTLELGDSALYLCASSNGQAGETQYFGPGTRLLVL.

A few counts support this clonotype. The genes are TRBV19 and TRBJ2-6; D is unclear. V lost 3 bases to trimming and J lost 0 bases, with 6 bases between them. CDR3 size: 15 residues. CDR1 is LNHDA, CDR2 SQIVND, per germline (reference sequence). The CDR3 spells CASSILGSGANVLTF. For the CDR3, the DNA is TGTGCCAGTAGTATTTTGGGCTCTGGGGCCAACGTCCTGACTTTC.